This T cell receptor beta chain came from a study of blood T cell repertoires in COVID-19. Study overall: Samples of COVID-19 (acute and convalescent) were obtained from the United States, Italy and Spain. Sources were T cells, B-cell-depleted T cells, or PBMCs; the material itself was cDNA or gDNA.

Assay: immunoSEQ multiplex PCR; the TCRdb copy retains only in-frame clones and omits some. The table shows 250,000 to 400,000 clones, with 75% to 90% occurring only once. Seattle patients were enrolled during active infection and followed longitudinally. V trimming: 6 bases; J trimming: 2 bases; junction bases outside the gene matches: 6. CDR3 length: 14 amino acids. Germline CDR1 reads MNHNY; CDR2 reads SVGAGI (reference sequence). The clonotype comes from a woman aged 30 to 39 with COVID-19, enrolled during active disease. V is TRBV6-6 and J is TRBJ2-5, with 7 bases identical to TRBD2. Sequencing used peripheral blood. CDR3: CASRPLLAQETQYF. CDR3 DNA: TGTGCCAGCAGACCTTTACTAGCGCAAGAGACCCAGTACTTC.